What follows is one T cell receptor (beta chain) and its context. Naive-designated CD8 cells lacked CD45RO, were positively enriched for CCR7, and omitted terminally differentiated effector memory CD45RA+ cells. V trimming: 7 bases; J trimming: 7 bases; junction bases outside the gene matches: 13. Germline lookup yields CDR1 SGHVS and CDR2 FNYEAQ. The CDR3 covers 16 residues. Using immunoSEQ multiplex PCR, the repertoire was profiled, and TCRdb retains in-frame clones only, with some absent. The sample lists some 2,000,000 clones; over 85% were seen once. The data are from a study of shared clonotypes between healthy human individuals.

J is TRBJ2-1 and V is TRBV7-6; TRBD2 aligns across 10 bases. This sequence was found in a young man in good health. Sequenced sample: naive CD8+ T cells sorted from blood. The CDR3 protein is CASTLLAGARGNEQFF. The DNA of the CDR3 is TGTGCCAGCACGCTTCTAGCGGGAGCCCGCGGAAATGAGCAGTTCTTC.